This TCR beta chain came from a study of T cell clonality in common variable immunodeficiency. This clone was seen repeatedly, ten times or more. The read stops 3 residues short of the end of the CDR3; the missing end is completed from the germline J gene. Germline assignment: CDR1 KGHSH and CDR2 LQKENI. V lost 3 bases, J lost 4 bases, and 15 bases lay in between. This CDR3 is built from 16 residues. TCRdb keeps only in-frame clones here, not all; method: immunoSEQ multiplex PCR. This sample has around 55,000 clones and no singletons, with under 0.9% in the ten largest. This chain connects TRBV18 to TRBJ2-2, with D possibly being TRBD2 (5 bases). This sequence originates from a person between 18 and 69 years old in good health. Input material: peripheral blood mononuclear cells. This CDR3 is CASSPQDSAGTGELFF. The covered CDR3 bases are TGTGCCAGCTCACCCCAGGACTCAGCTGGCACCGGGGAG.